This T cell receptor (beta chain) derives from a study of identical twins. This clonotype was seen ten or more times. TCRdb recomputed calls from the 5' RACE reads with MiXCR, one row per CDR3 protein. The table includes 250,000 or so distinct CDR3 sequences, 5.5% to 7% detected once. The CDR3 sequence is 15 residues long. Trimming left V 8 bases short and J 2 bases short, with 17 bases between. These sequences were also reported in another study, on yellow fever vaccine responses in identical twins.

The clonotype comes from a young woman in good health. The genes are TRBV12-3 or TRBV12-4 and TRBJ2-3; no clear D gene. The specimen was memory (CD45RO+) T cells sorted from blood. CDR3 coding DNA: TGTGCCAGCTGCCCACCGGGTCCCACCACAGATACGCAGTATTTT. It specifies CASCPPGPTTDTQYF.